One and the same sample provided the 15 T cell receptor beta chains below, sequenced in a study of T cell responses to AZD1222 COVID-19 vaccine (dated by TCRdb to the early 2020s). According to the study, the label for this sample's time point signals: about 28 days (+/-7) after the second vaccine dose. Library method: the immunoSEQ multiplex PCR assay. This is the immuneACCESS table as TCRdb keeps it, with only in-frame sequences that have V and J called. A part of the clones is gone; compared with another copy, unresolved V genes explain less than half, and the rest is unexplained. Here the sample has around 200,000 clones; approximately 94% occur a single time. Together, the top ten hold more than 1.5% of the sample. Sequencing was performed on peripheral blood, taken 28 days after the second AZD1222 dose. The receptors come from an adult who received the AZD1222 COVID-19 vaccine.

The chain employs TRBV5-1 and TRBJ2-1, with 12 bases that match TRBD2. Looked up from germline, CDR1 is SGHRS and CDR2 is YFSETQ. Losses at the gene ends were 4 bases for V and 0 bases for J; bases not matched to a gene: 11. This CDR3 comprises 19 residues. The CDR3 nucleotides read TGCGCCAGCAGCCGGAAAACTAGCGGGGGGTCCATCTCCTACAATGAGCAGTTCTTC. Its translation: CASSRKTSGGSISYNEQFF.

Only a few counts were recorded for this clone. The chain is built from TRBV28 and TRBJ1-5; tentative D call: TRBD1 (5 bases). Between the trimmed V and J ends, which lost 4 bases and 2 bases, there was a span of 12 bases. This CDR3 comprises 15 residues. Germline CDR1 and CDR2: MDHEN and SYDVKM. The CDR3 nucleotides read TGTGCCAGCAGTTCAAGGGGTTTGGGCAATCAGCCCCAGCATTTT. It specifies CASSSRGLGNQPQHF.

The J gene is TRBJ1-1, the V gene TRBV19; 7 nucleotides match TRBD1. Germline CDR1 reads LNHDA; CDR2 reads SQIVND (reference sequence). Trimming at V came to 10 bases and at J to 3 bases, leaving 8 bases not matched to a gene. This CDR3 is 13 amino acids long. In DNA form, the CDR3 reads TGTGCCACAAGGACAGGCGGGGACACTGAAGCTTTCTTT. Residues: CATRTGGDTEAFF.

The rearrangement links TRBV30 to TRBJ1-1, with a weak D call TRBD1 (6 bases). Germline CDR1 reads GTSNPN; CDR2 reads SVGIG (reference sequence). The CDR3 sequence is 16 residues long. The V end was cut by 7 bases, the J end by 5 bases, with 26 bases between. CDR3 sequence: CAFLPMGRGGGTEAFF. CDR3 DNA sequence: TGTGCCTTCCTCCCCATGGGGAGGGGAGGGGGGACTGAAGCTTTCTTT. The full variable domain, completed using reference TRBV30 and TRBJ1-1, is SQTIHQWPATLVQPVGSPLSLECTVEGTSNPNLYWYRQAAGRGLQLLFYSVGIGQISSEVPQNLSASRPQDRQFILSSKKLLLSDSGFYLCAFLPMGRGGGTEAFFGQGTRLTVV.

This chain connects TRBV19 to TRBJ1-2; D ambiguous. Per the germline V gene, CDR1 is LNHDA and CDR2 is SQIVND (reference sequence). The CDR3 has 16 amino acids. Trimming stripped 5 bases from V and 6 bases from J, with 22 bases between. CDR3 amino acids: CASSSSSVWGGHGYTF. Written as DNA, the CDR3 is TGTGCCAGTAGTTCCAGTTCTGTGTGGGGAGGTCATGGCTACACCTTC.

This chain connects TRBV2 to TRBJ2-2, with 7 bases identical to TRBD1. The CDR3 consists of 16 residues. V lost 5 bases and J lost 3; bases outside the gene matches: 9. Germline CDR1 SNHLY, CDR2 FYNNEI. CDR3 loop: CASSFTRDSYTGELFF. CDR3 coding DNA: TGTGCCAGCAGTTTTACCCGGGACAGTTACACCGGGGAGCTGTTTTTT.

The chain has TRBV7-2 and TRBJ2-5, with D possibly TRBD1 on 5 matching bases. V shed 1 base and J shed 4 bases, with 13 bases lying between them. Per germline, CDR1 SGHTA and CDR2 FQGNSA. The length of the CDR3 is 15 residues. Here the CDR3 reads CASSLGGRVGETQYF. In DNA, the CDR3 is TGTGCCAGCAGCTTAGGTGGCAGGGTAGGAGAGACCCAGTACTTC.

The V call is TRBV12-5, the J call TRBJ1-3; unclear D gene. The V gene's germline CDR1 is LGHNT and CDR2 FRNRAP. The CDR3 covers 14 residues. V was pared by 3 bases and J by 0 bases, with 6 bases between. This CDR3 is CASGFPSSGNTIYF. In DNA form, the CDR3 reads TGTGCTAGTGGTTTCCCATCCTCTGGAAACACCATATATTTT.

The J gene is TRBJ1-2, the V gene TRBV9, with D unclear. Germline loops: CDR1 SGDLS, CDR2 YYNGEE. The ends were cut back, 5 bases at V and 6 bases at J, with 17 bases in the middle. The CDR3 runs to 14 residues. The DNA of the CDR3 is TGTGCCAGCAGGTTAAGTTCGGGGAATGATGGCTACACCTTC. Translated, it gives CASRLSSGNDGYTF.

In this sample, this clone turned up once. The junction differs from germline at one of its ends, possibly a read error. As DNA, the CDR3 is TGTGCCAGCAGTCTATCCGGGACAGGGATTTTTGGTAGCAATCAGCCCCAGCATTTT. Its protein is CASSLSGTGIFGSNQPQHF. The chain links TRBV27 to TRBJ1-5; 9 bases are shared with TRBD1. Germline V lookup: CDR1 MNHEY, CDR2 SMNVEV (reference sequence). CDR3 length: 19 amino acids.

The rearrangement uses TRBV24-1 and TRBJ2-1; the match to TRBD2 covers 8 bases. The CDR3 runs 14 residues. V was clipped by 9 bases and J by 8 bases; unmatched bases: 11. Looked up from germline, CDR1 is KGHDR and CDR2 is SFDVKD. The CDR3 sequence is CATSPGLAIDEQFF. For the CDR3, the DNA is TGTGCCACCTCCCCAGGACTAGCTATCGATGAGCAGTTCTTC.

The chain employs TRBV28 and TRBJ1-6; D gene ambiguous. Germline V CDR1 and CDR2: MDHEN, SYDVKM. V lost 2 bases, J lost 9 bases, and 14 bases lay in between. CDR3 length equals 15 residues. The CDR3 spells CASSLGGHRSSPLHF. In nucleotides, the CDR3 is TGTGCCAGCAGTTTAGGTGGCCATCGGTCTTCACCCCTCCACTTT. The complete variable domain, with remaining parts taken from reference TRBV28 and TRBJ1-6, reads DVKVTQSSRYLVKRTGEKVFLECVQDMDHENMFWYRQDPGLGLRLIYFSYDVKMKEKGDIPEGYSVSREKKERFSLILESASTNQTSMYLCASSLGGHRSSPLHFGNGTRLTVT.

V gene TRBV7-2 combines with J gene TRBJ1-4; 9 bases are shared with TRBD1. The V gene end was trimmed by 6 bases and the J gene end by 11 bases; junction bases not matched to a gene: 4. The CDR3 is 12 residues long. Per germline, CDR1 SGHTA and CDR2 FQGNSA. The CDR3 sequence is CASSPGQGKLFF. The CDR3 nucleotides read TGTGCCAGCAGTCCGGGACAGGGCAAACTGTTTTTT.

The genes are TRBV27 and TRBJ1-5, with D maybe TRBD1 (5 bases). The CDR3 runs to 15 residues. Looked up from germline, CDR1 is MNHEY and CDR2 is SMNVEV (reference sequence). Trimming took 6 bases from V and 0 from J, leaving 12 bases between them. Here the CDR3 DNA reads TGTGCCAGCAGAACCTGGGACGGTAGCAATCAGCCCCAGCATTTT. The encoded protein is CASRTWDGSNQPQHF.

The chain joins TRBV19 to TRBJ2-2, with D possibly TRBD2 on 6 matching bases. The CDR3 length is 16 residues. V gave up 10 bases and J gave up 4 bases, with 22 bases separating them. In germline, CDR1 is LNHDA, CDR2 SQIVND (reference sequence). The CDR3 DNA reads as TGTGCCACGGCCGGGGAGGTGGGCATCCGCACCGGGGAGCTGTTTTTT. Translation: CATAGEVGIRTGELFF.